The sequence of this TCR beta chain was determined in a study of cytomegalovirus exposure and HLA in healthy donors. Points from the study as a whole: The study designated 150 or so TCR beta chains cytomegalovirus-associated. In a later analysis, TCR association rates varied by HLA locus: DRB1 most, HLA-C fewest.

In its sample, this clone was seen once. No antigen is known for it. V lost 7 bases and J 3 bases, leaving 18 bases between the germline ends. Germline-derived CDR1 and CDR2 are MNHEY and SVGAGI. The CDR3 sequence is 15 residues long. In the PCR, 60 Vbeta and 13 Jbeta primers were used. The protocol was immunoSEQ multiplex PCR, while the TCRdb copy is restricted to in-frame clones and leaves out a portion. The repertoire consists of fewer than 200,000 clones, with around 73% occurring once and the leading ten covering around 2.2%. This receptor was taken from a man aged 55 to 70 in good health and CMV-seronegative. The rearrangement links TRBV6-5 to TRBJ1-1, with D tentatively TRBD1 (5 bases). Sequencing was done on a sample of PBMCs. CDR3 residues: CASTRQGLPYTEAFF. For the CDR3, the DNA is TGTGCCAGCACGAGGCAGGGCCTCCCCTACACTGAAGCTTTCTTT.